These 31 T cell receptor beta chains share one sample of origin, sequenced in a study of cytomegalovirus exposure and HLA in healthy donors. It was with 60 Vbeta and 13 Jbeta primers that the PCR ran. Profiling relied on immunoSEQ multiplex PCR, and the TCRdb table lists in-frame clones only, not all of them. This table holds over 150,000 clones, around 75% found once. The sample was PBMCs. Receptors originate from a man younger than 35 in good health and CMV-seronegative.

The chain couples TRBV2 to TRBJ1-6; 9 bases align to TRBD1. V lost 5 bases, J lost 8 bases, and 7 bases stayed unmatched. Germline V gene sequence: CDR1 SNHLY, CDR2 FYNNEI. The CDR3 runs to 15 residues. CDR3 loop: CASSPDRGYDSPLHF. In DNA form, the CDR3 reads TGTGCCAGCAGTCCCGACAGGGGGTACGATTCACCCCTCCACTTT.

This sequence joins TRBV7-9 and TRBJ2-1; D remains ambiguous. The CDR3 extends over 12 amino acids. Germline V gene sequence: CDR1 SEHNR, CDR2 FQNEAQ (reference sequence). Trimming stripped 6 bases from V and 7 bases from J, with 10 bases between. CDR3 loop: CASSVDGNEQFF. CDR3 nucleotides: TGTGCCAGCAGTGTAGACGGGAATGAGCAGTTCTTC.

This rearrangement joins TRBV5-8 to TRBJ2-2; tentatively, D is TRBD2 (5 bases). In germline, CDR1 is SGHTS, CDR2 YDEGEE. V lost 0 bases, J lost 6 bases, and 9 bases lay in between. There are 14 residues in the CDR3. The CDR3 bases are TGTGCCAGCAGCTTGGAGTGGACTCCCGGGGAGCTGTTTTTT. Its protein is CASSLEWTPGELFF. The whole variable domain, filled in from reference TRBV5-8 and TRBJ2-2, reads EAGVTQSPTHLIKTRGQQATLRCSPISGHTSVYWYQQALGLGLQFLLWYDEGEERNRGNFPPRFSGRQFPNYSSELNVNALELEDSALYLCASSLEWTPGELFFGEGSRLTVL.

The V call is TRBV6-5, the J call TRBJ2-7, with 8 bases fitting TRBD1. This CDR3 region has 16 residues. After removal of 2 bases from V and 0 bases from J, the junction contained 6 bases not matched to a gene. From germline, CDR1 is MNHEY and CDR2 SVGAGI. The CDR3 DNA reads TGTGCCAGCAGTTACCTTGGCGGGACAGGCTCCTACGAGCAGTACTTC. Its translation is CASSYLGGTGSYEQYF.

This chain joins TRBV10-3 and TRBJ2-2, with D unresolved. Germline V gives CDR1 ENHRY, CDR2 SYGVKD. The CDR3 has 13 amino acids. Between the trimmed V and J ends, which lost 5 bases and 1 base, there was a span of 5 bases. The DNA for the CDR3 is TGTGCCATCAGTAGCCGGAACACCGGGGAGCTGTTTTTT. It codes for CAISSRNTGELFF.

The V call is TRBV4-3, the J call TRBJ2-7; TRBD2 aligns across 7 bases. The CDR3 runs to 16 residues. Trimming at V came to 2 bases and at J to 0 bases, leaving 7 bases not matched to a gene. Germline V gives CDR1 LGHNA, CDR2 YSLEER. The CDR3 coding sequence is TGCGCCAGCAGCCAACTTAGCGGGCCGAGCTCCTACGAGCAGTACTTC. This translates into CASSQLSGPSSYEQYF.

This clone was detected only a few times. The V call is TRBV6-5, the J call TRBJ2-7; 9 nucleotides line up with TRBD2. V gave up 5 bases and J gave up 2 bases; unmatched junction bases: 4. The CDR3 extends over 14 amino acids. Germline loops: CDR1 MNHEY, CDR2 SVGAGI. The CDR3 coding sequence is TGTGCCAGCAGTGAGCGGGAGGCCCCCTACGAGCAGTACTTC. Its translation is CASSEREAPYEQYF.

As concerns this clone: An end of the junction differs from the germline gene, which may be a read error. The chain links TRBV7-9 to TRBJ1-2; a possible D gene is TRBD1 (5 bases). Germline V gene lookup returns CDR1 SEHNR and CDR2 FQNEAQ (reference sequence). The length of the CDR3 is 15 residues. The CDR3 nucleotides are TGTTCCAGCAGCGCCAACGGGGGAGGGAGGTCTGGCTACACCTTC. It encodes CSSSANGGGRSGYTF.

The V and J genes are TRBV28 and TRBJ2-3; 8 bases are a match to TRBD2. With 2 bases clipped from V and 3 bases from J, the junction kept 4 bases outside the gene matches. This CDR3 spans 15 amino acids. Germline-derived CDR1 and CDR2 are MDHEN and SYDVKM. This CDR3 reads CASSLRASGTDTQYF. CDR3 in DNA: TGTGCCAGCAGTTTAAGGGCTAGCGGGACAGATACGCAGTATTTT.

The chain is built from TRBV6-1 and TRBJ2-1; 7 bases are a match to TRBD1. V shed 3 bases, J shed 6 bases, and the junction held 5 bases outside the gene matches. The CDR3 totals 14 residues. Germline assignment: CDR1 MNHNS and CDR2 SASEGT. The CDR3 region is CASSDGTEINEQFF. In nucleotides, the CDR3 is TGTGCCAGCAGTGACGGGACAGAAATCAATGAGCAGTTCTTC.

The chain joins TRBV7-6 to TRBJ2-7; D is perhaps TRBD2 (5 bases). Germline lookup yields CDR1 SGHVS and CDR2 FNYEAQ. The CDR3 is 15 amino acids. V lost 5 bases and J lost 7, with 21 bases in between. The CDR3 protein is CASSRFRTSPSEQYF. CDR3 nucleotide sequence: TGTGCCAGCAGCCGTTTTAGGACTTCCCCATCAGAGCAGTACTTC.

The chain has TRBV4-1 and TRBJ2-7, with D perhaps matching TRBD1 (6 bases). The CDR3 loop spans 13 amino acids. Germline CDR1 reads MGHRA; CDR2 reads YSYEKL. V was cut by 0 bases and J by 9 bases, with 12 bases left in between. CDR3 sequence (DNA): TGCGCCAGCAGCCAAGATCAGGGGTGGGGGCAGTACTTC. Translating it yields CASSQDQGWGQYF.

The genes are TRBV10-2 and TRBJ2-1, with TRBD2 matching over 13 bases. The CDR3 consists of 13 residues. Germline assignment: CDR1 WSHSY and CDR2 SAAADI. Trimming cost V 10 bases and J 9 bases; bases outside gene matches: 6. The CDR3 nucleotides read TGCGCCACACTAGCGGGAGGGGCGGCTGAGCAGTTCTTC. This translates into CATLAGGAAEQFF.

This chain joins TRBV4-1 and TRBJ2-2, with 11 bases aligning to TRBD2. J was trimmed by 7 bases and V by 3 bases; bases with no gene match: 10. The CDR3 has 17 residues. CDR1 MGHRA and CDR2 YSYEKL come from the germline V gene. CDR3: CASSQPPGLAGYGELFF. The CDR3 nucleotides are TGCGCCAGCAGCCAGCCTCCCGGACTAGCGGGTTACGGGGAGCTGTTTTTT.

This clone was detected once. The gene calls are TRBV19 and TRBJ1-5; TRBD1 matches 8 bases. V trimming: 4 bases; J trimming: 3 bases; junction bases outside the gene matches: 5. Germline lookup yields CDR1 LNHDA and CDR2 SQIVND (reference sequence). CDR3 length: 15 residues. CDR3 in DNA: TGTGCCAGTAGTAACTGGACAGGGATCAATCAGCCCCAGCATTTT. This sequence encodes CASSNWTGINQPQHF.

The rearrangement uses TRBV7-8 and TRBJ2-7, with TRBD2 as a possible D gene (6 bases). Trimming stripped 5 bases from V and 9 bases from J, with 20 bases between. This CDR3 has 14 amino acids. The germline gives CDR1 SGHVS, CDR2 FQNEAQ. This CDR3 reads CASSPDAEGPPQYF. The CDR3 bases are TGTGCCAGCAGCCCGGACGCGGAGGGCCCCCCGCAGTACTTC. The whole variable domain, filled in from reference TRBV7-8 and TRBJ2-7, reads GAGVSQSPRYKVAKRGQDVALRCDPISGHVSLFWYQQALGQGPEFLTYFQNEAQLDKSGLPSDRFFAERPEGSVSTLKIQRTQQEDSAVYLCASSPDAEGPPQYFGPGTRLTVT.

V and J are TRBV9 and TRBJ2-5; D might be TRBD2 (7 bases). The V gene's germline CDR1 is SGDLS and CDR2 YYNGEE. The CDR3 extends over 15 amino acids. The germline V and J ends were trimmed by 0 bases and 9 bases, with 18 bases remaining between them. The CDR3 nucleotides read TGTGCCAGCAGCGTAGGGGAGGGGGGTATGTCGGCCCAGTACTTC. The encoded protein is CASSVGEGGMSAQYF. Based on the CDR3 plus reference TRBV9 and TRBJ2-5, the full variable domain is DSGVTQTPKHLITATGQRVTLRCSPRSGDLSVYWYQQSLDQGLQFLIQYYNGEERAKGNILERFSAQQFPDLHSELNLSSLELGDSALYFCASSVGEGGMSAQYFGPGTRLLVL.

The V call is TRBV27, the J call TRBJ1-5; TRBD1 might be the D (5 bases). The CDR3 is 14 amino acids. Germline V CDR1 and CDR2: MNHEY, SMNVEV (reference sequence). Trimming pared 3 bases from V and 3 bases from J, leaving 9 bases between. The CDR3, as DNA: TGTGCCAGCAGTTTTCGGGGGGACAATCAGCCCCAGCATTTT. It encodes CASSFRGDNQPQHF.

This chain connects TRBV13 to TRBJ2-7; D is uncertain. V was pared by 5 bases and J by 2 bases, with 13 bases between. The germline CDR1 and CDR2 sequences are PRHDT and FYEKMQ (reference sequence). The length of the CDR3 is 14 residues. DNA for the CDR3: TGTGCCAGCAGCCCAATCACAGTTGCCTACGAGCAGTACTTC. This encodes CASSPITVAYEQYF.

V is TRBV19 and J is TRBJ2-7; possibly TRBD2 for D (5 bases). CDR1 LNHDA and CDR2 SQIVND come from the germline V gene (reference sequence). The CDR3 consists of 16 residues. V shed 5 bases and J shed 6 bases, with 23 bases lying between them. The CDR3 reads CASSPALWRREGEQYF. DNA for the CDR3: TGTGCCAGTAGTCCCGCACTGTGGAGGAGAGAAGGCGAGCAGTACTTC.

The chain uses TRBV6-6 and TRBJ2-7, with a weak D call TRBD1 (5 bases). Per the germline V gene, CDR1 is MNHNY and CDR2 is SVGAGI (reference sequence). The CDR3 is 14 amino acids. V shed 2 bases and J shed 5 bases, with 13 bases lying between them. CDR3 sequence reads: CASSYPDTGNEQYF. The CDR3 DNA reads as TGTGCCAGCAGTTACCCCGACACAGGCAACGAGCAGTACTTC.

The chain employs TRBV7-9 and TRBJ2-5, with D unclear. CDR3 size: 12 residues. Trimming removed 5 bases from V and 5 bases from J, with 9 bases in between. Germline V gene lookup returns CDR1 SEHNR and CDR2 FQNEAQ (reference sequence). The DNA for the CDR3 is TGTGCCAGCAGCCCTCCCCAGGAGACCCAGTACTTC. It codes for CASSPPQETQYF.

The CDR3 spells CASSKNRDRIVGLAKNIQYF. The CDR3 region has the DNA TGTGCCAGCAGTAAAAACCGGGACAGGATTGTTGGGCTAGCCAAAAACATTCAGTACTTC. V and J are TRBV2 and TRBJ2-4; 8 nucleotides agree with TRBD1. The V segment lost 5 bases and the J segment 0 bases; nucleotides outside the gene matches: 18. The CDR3 has 20 amino acids. From germline, CDR1 is SNHLY and CDR2 FYNNEI.

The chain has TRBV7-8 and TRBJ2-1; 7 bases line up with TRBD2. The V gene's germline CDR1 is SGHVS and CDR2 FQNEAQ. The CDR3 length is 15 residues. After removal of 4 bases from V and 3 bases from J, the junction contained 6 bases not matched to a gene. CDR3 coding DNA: TGTGCCAGCAGCTATCTAGCGGCCGACTACAATGAGCAGTTCTTC. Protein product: CASSYLAADYNEQFF.

The DNA of the CDR3 is TGTGCCAGCAGTTCCCCGGGACTAGCGGGAGGCGAGCAGTACTTC. As protein: CASSSPGLAGGEQYF. This chain uses TRBV6-1 with TRBJ2-7; 15 bases align to TRBD2. The CDR3 has 15 amino acids. The germline V gene has CDR1 MNHNS and CDR2 SASEGT. V trimming: 5 bases; J trimming: 6 bases; junction bases outside the gene matches: 5.

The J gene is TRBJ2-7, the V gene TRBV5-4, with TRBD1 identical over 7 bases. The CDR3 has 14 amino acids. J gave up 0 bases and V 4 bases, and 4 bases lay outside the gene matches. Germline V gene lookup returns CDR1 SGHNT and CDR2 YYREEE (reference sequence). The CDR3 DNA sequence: TGTGCCAGCAGCCTTACAGGGGACTCCTACGAGCAGTACTTC. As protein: CASSLTGDSYEQYF.

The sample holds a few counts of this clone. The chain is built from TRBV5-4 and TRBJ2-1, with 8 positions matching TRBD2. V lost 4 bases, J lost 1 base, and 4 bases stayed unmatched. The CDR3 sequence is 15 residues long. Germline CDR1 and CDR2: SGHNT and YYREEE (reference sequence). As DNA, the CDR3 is TGTGCCAGCAGCCCAACTAGCGGATCCTACAATGAGCAGTTCTTC. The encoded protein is CASSPTSGSYNEQFF.

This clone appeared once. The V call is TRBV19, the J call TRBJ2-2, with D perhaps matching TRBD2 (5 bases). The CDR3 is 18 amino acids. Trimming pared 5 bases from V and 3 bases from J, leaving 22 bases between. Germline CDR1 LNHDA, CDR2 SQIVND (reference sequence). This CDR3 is CASSSWRTSAADTGELFF. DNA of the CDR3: TGTGCCAGTAGTTCTTGGAGGACCTCGGCCGCGGACACCGGGGAGCTGTTTTTT.

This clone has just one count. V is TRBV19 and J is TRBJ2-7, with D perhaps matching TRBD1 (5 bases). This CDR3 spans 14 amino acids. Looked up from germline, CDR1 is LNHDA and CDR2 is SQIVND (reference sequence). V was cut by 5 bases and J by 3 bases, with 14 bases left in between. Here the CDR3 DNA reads TGTGCCAGTAGTTCCCAGGGTGTTAGCTACGAGCAGTACTTC. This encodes CASSSQGVSYEQYF.

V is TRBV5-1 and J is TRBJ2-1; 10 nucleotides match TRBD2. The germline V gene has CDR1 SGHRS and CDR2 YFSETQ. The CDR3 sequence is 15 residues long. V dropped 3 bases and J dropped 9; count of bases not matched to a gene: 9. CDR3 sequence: CASSSGTSEGSEQFF. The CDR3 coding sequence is TGCGCCAGCAGCTCCGGGACTAGCGAGGGGAGTGAGCAGTTCTTC.

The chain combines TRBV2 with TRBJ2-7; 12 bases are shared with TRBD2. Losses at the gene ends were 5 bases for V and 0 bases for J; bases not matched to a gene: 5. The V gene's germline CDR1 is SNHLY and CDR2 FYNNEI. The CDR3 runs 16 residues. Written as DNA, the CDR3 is TGTGCCAGCAGTCCCCGACTAGCGGGAGCCTCCTACGAGCAGTACTTC. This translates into CASSPRLAGASYEQYF.